This T cell receptor beta chain comes out of a study of technical replicates of blood from several donors. Trimming left V 4 bases short and J 8 bases short, with 15 bases between. Germline V gene lookup returns CDR1 SGHRS and CDR2 YFSETQ. The CDR3 runs 13 residues. Here immunoSEQ multiplex PCR was the method, and the copy in TCRdb shows in-frame clones only, minus some. The sample has around 50,000 clones; about 90% are singletons. The chain employs TRBV5-1 and TRBJ1-2; D might be TRBD1 (5 bases). The receptor was isolated from a human donor in good health. Some clones in this sample may be carry-over from other donors' samples. Sequencing was performed on PBMCs. The CDR3: CASSRDSGGGYTF. The CDR3 region has the DNA TGCGCCAGCAGCCGGGACTCCGGAGGAGGCTACACCTTC.